The present T cell receptor beta chain was sequenced within a study of blood T cells in healthy people across ages. Notes on the study in general: Older individuals had lower TCR beta diversity per million T cells (the decline was roughly linear). Donors of long life had a larger count of naive CD4+ cells and greater diversity than aged donors.

Primed by a sample-barcoded 5' primer and a J-beta primer mix, a second PCR proceeded for 7 to 11 cycles. MiXCR, run by TCRdb on the 5' RACE reads, gives a single entry per CDR3 protein. The data hold 1.5 million to 2 million distinct CDR3 sequences, with roughly two fifths observed a single time. This clonotype was detected a few times. What it binds is unknown. The people who gave samples were healthy Caucasians from Russia, aged 6 to 90. This sequence was found in a human donor in good health. The sequencing sample was made of blood.

Here the CDR3 reads CASSLSSRARDPNTGELFF. The CDR3 DNA reads as TGTGCCAGCAGCTTATCTTCGAGGGCAAGGGACCCGAACACCGGGGAGCTGTTTTTT. V and J are TRBV11-1 and TRBJ2-2; the D call may be TRBD1 or TRBD2 (5 bases each). The germline V gene has CDR1 SGHAT and CDR2 FQDESV (reference sequence). V dropped 2 bases and J dropped 0 bases, with 19 bases sitting between them. The CDR3 sequence is 19 residues long.